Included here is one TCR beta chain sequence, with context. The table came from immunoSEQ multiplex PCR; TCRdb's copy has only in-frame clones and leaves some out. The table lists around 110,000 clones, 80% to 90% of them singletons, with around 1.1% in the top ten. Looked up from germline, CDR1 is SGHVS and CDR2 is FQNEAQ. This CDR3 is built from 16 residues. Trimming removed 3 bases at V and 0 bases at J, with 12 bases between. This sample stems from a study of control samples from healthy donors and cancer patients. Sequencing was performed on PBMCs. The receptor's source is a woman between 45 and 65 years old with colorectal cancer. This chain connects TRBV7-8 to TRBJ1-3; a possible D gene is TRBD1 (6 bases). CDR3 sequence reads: CASSFFLGGSGNTIYF. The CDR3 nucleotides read TGTGCCAGCAGCTTCTTCCTAGGGGGCTCTGGAAACACCATATATTTT.